The 12 T cell receptor beta chains reported below all come from one sample, sequenced in a study of CD8 T cells in Susac syndrome. After extraction with the RNeasy kit, 0.5 to 1 ug of the RNA was reverse transcribed using random hexamers. TCRdb reprocessed the immunoSEQ multiplex PCR reads via MiXCR and lists one record per CDR3 protein. The sample has around 170,000 distinct CDR3 sequences, approximately 94% seen once. The sample consisted of CD4+ T cells from PBMCs. All receptors come from a human donor with Susac syndrome.

The chain uses TRBV7-9 and TRBJ2-3; the match to TRBD2 covers 8 bases. The V segment lost 5 bases and the J segment 6 bases; nucleotides outside the gene matches: 16. Germline V CDR1 and CDR2: SEHNR, FQNEAQ (reference sequence). This CDR3 region has 17 residues. CDR3 region: CASSRLGLAIRADTQYF. CDR3 in DNA: TGTGCCAGCAGCCGACTCGGACTAGCAATCCGAGCGGATACGCAGTATTTT.

A single count supports this clonotype. The gene calls are TRBV5-4 and TRBJ1-6; a weak D match, TRBD1 (5 bases). The CDR3 is 15 residues long. The germline gives CDR1 SGHNT, CDR2 YYREEE (reference sequence). The V end was cut by 2 bases, the J end by 10 bases, with 16 bases between. The CDR3 DNA is TGTGCCAGCAGCTTATGGACATCCCTCCCCTCACCCCTCCACTTT. It yields the protein CASSLWTSLPSPLHF.

This rearrangement joins TRBV5-1 to TRBJ2-5; 9 bases line up with TRBD2. With V trimmed by 3 bases and J by 5 bases, 8 bases remained unmatched. The CDR3 length is 15 residues. Germline lookup yields CDR1 SGHRS and CDR2 YFSETQ. The CDR3 bases are TGCGCCAGCAGCTCCGACCCTAGCGGGGAGGAGACCCAGTACTTC. Translation: CASSSDPSGEETQYF.

This clonotype has only one observation. The J gene is TRBJ2-7, the V gene TRBV5-1; 12 bases map to TRBD2. Trimming at V came to 4 bases and at J to 4 bases, leaving 6 bases not matched to a gene. CDR3 length equals 15 residues. Germline-derived CDR1 and CDR2 are SGHRS and YFSETQ. The CDR3 DNA reads as TGCGCCAGCAGCGGCGGACTAGCGGGGTTATACGAGCAGTACTTC. The encoded protein is CASSGGLAGLYEQYF.

This rearrangement joins TRBV5-4 to TRBJ2-5; D gene ambiguous. V was pared by 0 bases and J by 7 bases, with 10 bases between. The CDR3 is 13 residues long. Per the germline V gene, CDR1 is SGHNT and CDR2 is YYREEE (reference sequence). The CDR3 loop reads CASSLEVVGTQYF. The CDR3 nucleotides are TGTGCCAGCAGCTTGGAGGTTGTGGGGACCCAGTACTTC.

This chain links TRBV5-1 with TRBJ2-5; the D is unclear. Deletions cut 5 bases from V and 4 bases from J, with 18 bases between. Germline V gene lookup returns CDR1 SGHRS and CDR2 YFSETQ. This CDR3 contains 15 residues. The CDR3, as DNA: TGCGCCAGCAGTGAGACGGGCATCTCAGGAGAGACCCAGTACTTC. Translating gives CASSETGISGETQYF.

A single count supports this clonotype. J is TRBJ1-4 and V is TRBV7-9; D not certain. The CDR3 has 14 residues. V was pared by 6 bases and J by 5 bases, with 13 bases between. Germline CDR1 SEHNR, CDR2 FQNEAQ (reference sequence). The CDR3 nucleotides read TGTGCCAGCAGTCAAGGGTTGCCAAATGAAAAACTGTTTTTT. This translates into CASSQGLPNEKLFF.

The V and J genes are TRBV20-1 and TRBJ2-5; 11 bases map to TRBD2. The germline V gene has CDR1 DFQATT and CDR2 SNEGSKA (reference sequence). V lost 4 bases to trimming and J lost 5 bases; unmatched junction nucleotides: 9. The CDR3 is 15 residues long. The CDR3 region is CSATAPGLAVETQYF. CDR3 DNA sequence: TGCAGTGCTACCGCGCCGGGACTAGCGGTGGAGACCCAGTACTTC.

The V call is TRBV18, the J call TRBJ2-5; D may be TRBD2 (5 bases). V was pared by 3 bases and J by 1 base, with 6 bases between. Germline CDR1 KGHSH, CDR2 LQKENI. The CDR3 sequence is 13 residues long. CDR3 region: CASSPTTQETQYF. CDR3 DNA sequence: TGTGCCAGCTCACCGACTACCCAAGAGACCCAGTACTTC.

The V gene is TRBV12-3 or TRBV12-4, the J gene TRBJ1-1, with a possible D match to TRBD1 (5 bases). The CDR3 is made up of 13 amino acids. V was shortened by 5 bases and J by 6 bases, with 13 bases between the two germline ends. In DNA form, the CDR3 reads TGTGCCAGCAGTCAGCTCAGGGAAGCTGAAGCTTTCTTT. Its translation: CASSQLREAEAFF.

The chain has TRBV5-1 and TRBJ2-3, with D perhaps matching TRBD2 (5 bases). The V gene lost 5 bases and the J gene lost 1 base, with 20 bases spanning the gap. The CDR3 sequence is 17 residues long. Germline CDR1 is SGHRS and CDR2 is YFSETQ. This CDR3 reads CASSSARGPAGTDTQYF. The CDR3 nucleotides read TGCGCCAGCAGTTCGGCCAGAGGGCCTGCGGGCACAGATACGCAGTATTTT.

The chain employs TRBV7-8 and TRBJ2-1; 10 bases are shared with TRBD1. V gave up 0 bases and J gave up 4 bases; unmatched junction bases: 3. The CDR3 is made up of 16 amino acids. Germline V CDR1 and CDR2: SGHVS, FQNEAQ. CDR3 bases: TGTGCCAGCAGCTTAGCATGGACAGGGGGGTACAATGAGCAGTTCTTC. It encodes CASSLAWTGGYNEQFF.